The next 26 T cell receptor beta chains were all read from a single sample in a study of T cell responses to AZD1222 COVID-19 vaccine. Some clones are missing from TCRdb's copy, which holds only in-frame ones; the method was immunoSEQ multiplex PCR. The table records 90,000 to 110,000 clones, roughly 88% of them present only once. The source was peripheral blood, collected on day 0 of AZD1222 vaccination. These receptors all stem from an adult in good health.

This rearrangement joins TRBV12-3 or TRBV12-4 to TRBJ1-1, with D perhaps matching TRBD1 (6 bases). V lost 8 bases and J lost 1, with 8 bases in between. The CDR3 is 12 amino acids. In DNA, the CDR3 is TGTGCCAGCTCCAGGGGGAACACTGAAGCTTTCTTT. Protein sequence: CASSRGNTEAFF.

The chain couples TRBV5-1 to TRBJ1-1, with D unresolved. Germline V lookup: CDR1 SGHRS, CDR2 YFSETQ. Trimming shortened V by 2 bases and J by 1 base, and 12 bases separated the two germline ends. The CDR3 runs 15 residues. The CDR3 is CASSFGDPGNTEAFF. DNA of the CDR3: TGCGCCAGCAGCTTCGGAGACCCTGGGAACACTGAAGCTTTCTTT.

V is TRBV6-5 and J is TRBJ2-1; possible D gene TRBD2, 6 bases. V lost 0 bases to trimming and J lost 7 bases, with 10 bases between them. Germline-derived CDR1 and CDR2 are MNHEY and SVGAGI. The CDR3 sequence is 14 residues long. The CDR3 is CASSYSSAGNEQFF. The CDR3 DNA is TGTGCCAGCAGTTACTCGAGTGCGGGGAATGAGCAGTTCTTC.

The V and J genes are TRBV28 and TRBJ1-5; 8 bases are a match to TRBD1. Germline V gene data show CDR1 as MDHEN and CDR2 as SYDVKM. Germline trimming cut 11 bases from V and 4 bases from J; bases unmatched to any gene: 7. This CDR3 is 13 amino acids long. DNA of the CDR3: TGTGCCGTCACAGGGGGACTTAATCAGCCCCAGCATTTT. It is translated as CAVTGGLNQPQHF.

The chain has TRBV27 and TRBJ1-5; possible D gene TRBD1, 6 bases. Trimming cost V 5 bases and J 1 base, with 24 bases left between them. The CDR3 runs 19 residues. Germline loops: CDR1 MNHEY, CDR2 SMNVEV (reference sequence). The CDR3 here is CASSRITQRGSFSNQPQHF. The CDR3 nucleotides are TGTGCCAGCAGTCGGATTACTCAAAGGGGGTCCTTCAGCAATCAGCCCCAGCATTTT.

With respect to this clone: In the same sample, other DNA sequences code for this CDR3. This chain joins TRBV12-3 or TRBV12-4 and TRBJ1-2; no firm D call. Trimming removed 3 bases from V and 1 base from J, with 3 bases in between. The CDR3 spans 12 residues. CDR3 sequence reads: CASSLGNYGYTF. Written as DNA, the CDR3 is TGTGCCAGCAGTTTGGGTAACTATGGCTACACCTTC.

This clone was found once. The genes are TRBV13 and TRBJ1-1; 7 nucleotides agree with TRBD1. CDR3 length: 15 amino acids. V lost 0 bases to trimming and J lost 5 bases; unmatched junction nucleotides: 6. Germline CDR1 is PRHDT and CDR2 is FYEKMQ (reference sequence). The CDR3 spells CASSLGRDSLTEAFF. The CDR3 bases are TGTGCCAGCAGCTTAGGTCGGGACAGTCTGACTGAAGCTTTCTTT. The whole variable domain, remainder taken from reference TRBV13 and TRBJ1-1, is AAGVIQSPRHLIKEKRETATLKCYPIPRHDTVYWYQQGPGQDPQFLISFYEKMQSDKGSIPDRFSAQQFSDYHSELNMSSLELGDSALYFCASSLGRDSLTEAFFGQGTRLTVV.

J is TRBJ1-2 and V is TRBV27, with D unclear. The CDR3 contains 13 residues. V was cut by 6 bases and J by 9 bases, with 17 bases left in between. Per germline, CDR1 MNHEY and CDR2 SMNVEV (reference sequence). CDR3 sequence: CASRTGVWQSYTF. Written as DNA, the CDR3 is TGTGCCAGCAGGACTGGTGTTTGGCAGAGCTACACCTTC.

CDR3 nucleotides: TGTGCCGGCCGCATGGGTAGCTCAAATGAGCAGTTCTTC. The encoded protein is CAGRMGSSNEQFF. The chain employs TRBV6-5 and TRBJ2-1; the D is unclear. Germline CDR1 and CDR2: MNHEY and SVGAGI. Trimming cost V 11 bases and J 7 bases, with 18 bases left between them. This CDR3 has 13 amino acids.

The chain carries TRBV19 and TRBJ2-2; 8 positions match TRBD1. CDR1 is LNHDA, CDR2 SQIVND, per germline (reference sequence). With 4 bases clipped from V and 7 bases from J, the junction kept 5 bases outside the gene matches. The length of the CDR3 is 14 residues. For the CDR3, the DNA is TGTGCCAGTAGTAACCAGGGGGCGAGCGGGGAGCTGTTTTTT. Amino acids: CASSNQGASGELFF.

The chain uses TRBV20-1 and TRBJ1-1, with D unclear. This CDR3 is built from 11 residues. CDR1 and CDR2 (germline): DFQATT, SNEGSKA (reference sequence). Trimming pared 6 bases from V and 6 bases from J, leaving 11 bases between. In nucleotides, the CDR3 is TGCAGTGCGGGCCAGCCGCCTGAAGCTTTCTTT. Translating it yields CSAGQPPEAFF.

This clone has a single count. This chain uses TRBV5-1 with TRBJ2-7; D gene unclear. Germline V gene lookup returns CDR1 SGHRS and CDR2 YFSETQ. Trimming shortened V by 0 bases and J by 4 bases, and 11 bases separated the two germline ends. This CDR3 contains 14 residues. The CDR3, as DNA: TGCGCCAGCAGCTTGGACCCTACGTCGTACGAGCAGTACTTC. Translated: CASSLDPTSYEQYF.

The chain joins TRBV28 to TRBJ1-1; 12 positions agree with TRBD1. The CDR3 sequence is 17 residues long. Germline CDR1 MDHEN, CDR2 SYDVKM. Trimming at V came to 6 bases and at J to 1 base, leaving 9 bases not matched to a gene. The CDR3 DNA reads as TGTGCCAGCAGCCTGACCGGGACAGGGGGCCCGAACACTGAAGCTTTCTTT. Protein sequence: CASSLTGTGGPNTEAFF.

The CDR3 sequence is CASSPRQGAREKLFF. In nucleotides, the CDR3 is TGTGCCAGCAGCCCTAGACAGGGGGCGAGAGAAAAACTGTTTTTT. The chain links TRBV7-9 to TRBJ1-4, with TRBD1 matching 10 bases. The CDR3 is 15 amino acids. V trimming: 5 bases; J trimming: 8 bases; junction bases outside the gene matches: 8. Germline V gene lookup returns CDR1 SEHNR and CDR2 FQNEAQ (reference sequence).

This clone was seen only once. The V and J genes are TRBV7-9 and TRBJ1-4; no clear D gene. This CDR3 has 15 residues. The ends were cut back, 2 bases at V and 2 bases at J, with 9 bases in the middle. The germline V gene has CDR1 SEHNR and CDR2 FQNEAQ (reference sequence). Here the CDR3 reads CASSLSGQTNEKLFF. The CDR3 nucleotides read TGTGCCAGCAGCTTATCGGGTCAGACTAATGAAAAACTGTTTTTT.

V is TRBV7-6 and J is TRBJ2-5; D gene unclear. In germline, CDR1 is SGHVS, CDR2 FNYEAQ. The germline V and J ends were trimmed by 6 bases and 2 bases, with 16 bases remaining between them. The CDR3 consists of 15 residues. This chain's CDR3 is CASSEVWGGQETQYF. As DNA, the CDR3 is TGTGCCAGCAGTGAAGTCTGGGGTGGGCAAGAGACCCAGTACTTC.

This clone was counted once. This chain uses TRBV11-3 with TRBJ2-6, with 11 bases matching TRBD1. The CDR3 covers 18 residues. Unmatched junction bases numbered 6, after V lost 5 bases and J lost 0 bases. Germline V gives CDR1 SGHNT, CDR2 YENEEA. CDR3 sequence (DNA): TGTGCCAGCAGCCCAGGACAGGGGGCTTACTCTGGGGCCAACGTCCTGACTTTC. Its translation is CASSPGQGAYSGANVLTF.

This chain links TRBV19 with TRBJ1-5; maybe TRBD1 (6 bases). V was pared by 2 bases and J by 5 bases, with 10 bases between. This CDR3 comprises 14 residues. Germline V gives CDR1 LNHDA, CDR2 SQIVND (reference sequence). CDR3 protein: CASSILGGDQPQHF. The CDR3 nucleotides read TGTGCCAGTAGTATATTAGGGGGTGATCAGCCCCAGCATTTT.

The chain is built from TRBV10-3 and TRBJ2-3; 10 bases line up with TRBD2. CDR3 length: 15 residues. Germline V gives CDR1 ENHRY, CDR2 SYGVKD. Trimming removed 6 bases from V and 2 bases from J; junction bases left unmatched: 5. The CDR3 protein is CAIRLSGGATDTQYF. The CDR3 nucleotides read TGTGCCATCAGATTAAGCGGGGGGGCCACAGATACGCAGTATTTT.

The chain links TRBV5-1 to TRBJ1-4, with unresolved D. The CDR3 extends over 13 amino acids. The V end lost 4 bases, the J end lost 6 bases, and 10 bases lay between the germline ends. The germline V gene encodes CDR1 SGHRS and CDR2 YFSETQ. The CDR3 reads CASSASLDEKLFF. The CDR3 nucleotides read TGCGCCAGCAGCGCGTCACTAGATGAAAAACTGTTTTTT.

The rearrangement links TRBV7-9 to TRBJ2-5; 8 bases map to TRBD2. The trim removed 1 base at V and 7 bases at J, leaving 5 bases unmatched. This CDR3 has 14 amino acids. Germline V gene sequence: CDR1 SEHNR, CDR2 FQNEAQ (reference sequence). CDR3 DNA sequence: TGTGCCAGCAGCTTAGTAGCGGGGTTGGGGACCCAGTACTTC. Its protein product is CASSLVAGLGTQYF. Based on the CDR3 plus reference TRBV7-9 and TRBJ2-5, the full variable domain is DTGVSQNPRHKITKRGQNVTFRCDPISEHNRLYWYRQTLGQGPEFLTYFQNEAQLEKSRLLSDRFSAERPKGSFSTLEIQRTEQGDSAMYLCASSLVAGLGTQYFGPGTRLLVL.

This clone was observed a few times. The V and J genes are TRBV11-2 and TRBJ2-1, with 9 bases lining up with TRBD2. This CDR3 is built from 19 residues. Germline V gene lookup returns CDR1 SGHAT and CDR2 FQNNGV. V trimming: 5 bases; J trimming: 0 bases; junction bases outside the gene matches: 14. The CDR3 bases are TGTGCCAGCAGCCCGCGGGGTAGCGGGAGACCCCTCTCCTACAATGAGCAGTTCTTC. Translation: CASSPRGSGRPLSYNEQFF.

This clone was picked up one time. The rearrangement joins TRBV4-1 to TRBJ1-6; possibly TRBD1 for D (5 bases). Germline V gene lookup returns CDR1 MGHRA and CDR2 YSYEKL. There are 17 residues in the CDR3. Deletions cut 0 bases from V and 10 bases from J, with 19 bases between. The chain's CDR3 is CASSQDVGGAPGSPLHF. The CDR3 DNA reads as TGCGCCAGCAGCCAAGACGTCGGGGGAGCACCGGGGTCACCCCTCCACTTT.

CDR3 coding DNA: TGTGCCAGCAGTTTGGGACAGTACTACGAGCAGTACTTC. Protein: CASSLGQYYEQYF. The rearrangement uses TRBV6-5 and TRBJ2-7; 7 bases fit TRBD1. The CDR3 runs 13 residues. Trimming at V came to 4 bases and at J to 3 bases, leaving 3 bases not matched to a gene. CDR1 is MNHEY and CDR2 is SVGAGI in the germline V gene.

The chain joins TRBV20-1 to TRBJ1-4; D remains unclear. CDR3 length equals 11 residues. Germline loops: CDR1 DFQATT, CDR2 SNEGSKA (reference sequence). Trimming pared 4 bases from V and 8 bases from J, leaving 8 bases between. The CDR3 is CSAIHSEKLFF. DNA of the CDR3: TGCAGTGCTATCCACTCCGAAAAACTGTTTTTT.

The J gene is TRBJ1-1, the V gene TRBV9, with 9 bases lining up with TRBD1. V trimming: 0 bases; J trimming: 8 bases; junction bases outside the gene matches: 5. Germline V gene data show CDR1 as SGDLS and CDR2 as YYNGEE. This CDR3 region has 14 residues. CDR3 coding DNA: TGTGCCAGCAGCGTAGGGGGGACAGGGAGGGAAGCTTTCTTT. It is translated as CASSVGGTGREAFF.